This TCR beta chain stems from a study of OX40 agonist ivuxolimab in advanced cancers. On the study more broadly: The mean age was 60 years, ranging from about 20 to 90, with 82.7% of participants male. Eligibility rules accepted prior anti-PD-1, anti-PD-L1 or anti-CTLA-4 therapy, and under 45% had some.

Germline V gene data show CDR1 as SGHTS and CDR2 as YDEGEE. V gave up 1 base and J gave up 6 bases, with 14 bases separating them. CDR3 size: 15 residues. Sequencing used immunoSEQ multiplex PCR; TCRdb keeps in-frame clones, though not all of them. The sample lists 20,000 to 30,000 clones, roughly 85% seen once, with 40% to 50% in the top ten. This chain links TRBV5-8 with TRBJ1-5; D is possibly TRBD1 (5 bases). The source of this sequence is an adult with an advanced solid tumor such as melanoma, head and neck, liver or kidney cancer. Sequencing used CD4+ or CD8+ T cells sorted from blood, obtained in a trial of the OX40 agonist ivuxolimab. This CDR3 is CASSLLGRGPQPQHF. The CDR3 DNA follows: TGTGCCAGCAGCTTGTTGGGGAGGGGCCCTCAGCCCCAGCATTTT.